This entry lists 23 T cell receptor beta chains sequenced from one sample in a study of T cells in Graves' hyperthyroidism and ophthalmopathy. RNA transcripts gave rise to amplified TCR beta CDR3 regions. The HTBI set primed first-round TCR CDR3 RT-PCR. From the multiplex PCR reads, TCRdb called clonotypes with MiXCR, one entry per CDR3 protein. Among about 380,000 distinct CDR3 sequences listed, approximately 14% were seen once. Material: blood. These receptor sequences come from a woman aged 60 to 75 with Graves' hyperthyroidism.

The gene calls are TRBV5-1 and TRBJ2-5, with 10 bases that match TRBD2. V shed 1 base, J shed 5 bases, and the junction held 8 bases outside the gene matches. The CDR3 is 16 residues long. The germline gives CDR1 SGHRS, CDR2 YFSETQ. The CDR3 coding sequence is TGCGCCAGCAGCTTGTCTACAGCGGGAGGGCTGGAGACCCAGTACTTC. It encodes CASSLSTAGGLETQYF.

This chain joins TRBV12-3 or TRBV12-4 and TRBJ2-7, with 11 bases that match TRBD2. This CDR3 region has 15 residues. The trim removed 2 bases at V and 3 bases at J, leaving 3 bases unmatched. The CDR3 here is CASSLRGTSGYEQYF. The CDR3 DNA follows: TGTGCCAGCAGTTTAAGAGGGACTAGCGGCTACGAGCAGTACTTC.

This clonotype was detected a few times. This sequence joins TRBV7-2 and TRBJ2-5, with 11 bases lining up with TRBD2. This CDR3 has 15 residues. Germline CDR1 is SGHTA and CDR2 is FQGNSA. The V and J ends lost 1 base and 5 bases, in that order; junction bases with no gene match: 3. CDR3 sequence: CASSLELAGVETQYF. The CDR3 DNA follows: TGTGCCAGCAGCTTAGAACTAGCGGGAGTTGAGACCCAGTACTTC.

This clonotype was recorded at least ten times. The V gene is TRBV6-1, the J gene TRBJ1-1, with D perhaps matching TRBD1 (5 bases). The CDR3 contains 16 residues. CDR1 is MNHNS and CDR2 is SASEGT in the germline V gene. The V gene lost 6 bases and the J gene lost 1 base, with 18 bases spanning the gap. The CDR3 loop is CASREGRWQGNTEAFF. The CDR3 bases are TGTGCCAGCAGAGAGGGTAGGTGGCAGGGGAACACTGAAGCTTTCTTT.

Many counts were recorded for this clonotype. The chain combines TRBV28 with TRBJ2-7; 8 nucleotides agree with TRBD2. This CDR3 has 18 residues. Germline V lookup: CDR1 MDHEN, CDR2 SYDVKM. Trimming removed 6 bases from V and 4 bases from J; junction bases left unmatched: 20. This chain's CDR3 is CASRSSTLPTTSVYEQYF. CDR3 DNA: TGTGCCAGCAGATCCTCCACGCTACCCACGACTAGCGTGTACGAGCAGTACTTC.

This clonotype showed up many times. The CDR3 loop reads CASSPWLAGFQGGGTSYEQYF. In DNA, the CDR3 is TGTGCCAGCAGCCCCTGGCTAGCGGGATTTCAAGGTGGTGGGACCTCCTACGAGCAGTACTTC. This chain connects TRBV3-1 to TRBJ2-7, with 9 bases lining up with TRBD2. From germline, CDR1 is LGHDT and CDR2 YNNKEL (reference sequence). The CDR3 spans 21 residues. J was trimmed by 0 bases and V by 4 bases; bases with no gene match: 22.

This clonotype has only a few counts. V gene TRBV7-9 combines with J gene TRBJ2-7; either TRBD1 or TRBD2 may fit D (5 bases each). CDR1 SEHNR and CDR2 FQNEAQ come from the germline V gene (reference sequence). CDR3 size: 15 residues. Trimming took off 1 base at V and 1 base at J, with 11 bases between the two ends. CDR3 residues: CASSLVRGSSYEQYF. The CDR3 DNA reads TGTGCCAGCAGCTTAGTCCGGGGCAGTTCCTACGAGCAGTACTTC.

The chain couples TRBV20-1 to TRBJ1-5, with 8 positions matching TRBD1. The CDR3 sequence is 14 residues long. The V gene end was trimmed by 1 base and the J gene end by 8 bases; junction bases not matched to a gene: 7. Germline assignment: CDR1 DFQATT and CDR2 SNEGSKA (reference sequence). For the CDR3, the DNA is TGCAGTGCTAGAGGGACAGGGTGGAGGAAGCCCCAGCATTTT. It is translated as CSARGTGWRKPQHF.

V usage is TRBV7-3 and J usage is TRBJ2-1, with TRBD2 matching 7 bases. V shed 5 bases, J shed 7 bases, and the junction held 11 bases outside the gene matches. Looked up from germline, CDR1 is SGHTA and CDR2 is FQGTGA. This CDR3 comprises 15 residues. This CDR3 reads CASSPNTGGRNEQFF. The CDR3 nucleotides read TGTGCCAGCAGCCCGAACACGGGGGGACGGAATGAGCAGTTCTTC.

This clonotype was observed at least ten times. The genes are TRBV11-3 and TRBJ2-5; perhaps D is TRBD1 or TRBD2 (6 bases each). This CDR3 region has 15 residues. The germline gives CDR1 SGHNT, CDR2 YENEEA. V gave up 1 base and J gave up 5 bases, with 14 bases separating them. CDR3 region: CASSLGGGKQETQYF. The DNA of the CDR3 is TGTGCCAGCAGCTTAGGAGGGGGGAAGCAGGAGACCCAGTACTTC.

There are many counts of this clonotype. The chain recombines TRBV12-3 or TRBV12-4 with TRBJ1-1; TRBD1 might be the D (5 bases). The CDR3 is 13 residues long. The germline V and J ends were trimmed by 6 bases and 8 bases, with 16 bases remaining between them. The CDR3 DNA reads TGTGCCAGCAGCCTACTGGTGACAGAGGAAGCTTTCTTT. Protein: CASSLLVTEEAFF.

This clonotype was picked up a small number of times. The V gene is TRBV4-1, the J gene TRBJ1-1; the D gene is possibly TRBD1 (5 bases). Germline CDR1 is MGHRA and CDR2 is YSYEKL. V gave up 3 bases and J gave up 0 bases, with 23 bases separating them. The CDR3 has 19 residues. This CDR3 is CASSHLRTGPDSLNTEAFF. The CDR3 coding sequence is TGCGCCAGCAGCCATCTAAGGACGGGGCCAGACTCCTTGAACACTGAAGCTTTCTTT.

This clonotype was seen many times. The rearrangement uses TRBV20-1 and TRBJ1-5; perhaps TRBD1 as D (5 bases). This CDR3 is 15 amino acids long. From germline, CDR1 is DFQATT and CDR2 SNEGSKA (reference sequence). The V and J ends lost 3 bases and 6 bases respectively, with 18 bases between them. In DNA form, the CDR3 reads TGCAGTGCTAGGGACCTTAGGGGATTGGGTCAGCCCCAGCATTTT. It encodes CSARDLRGLGQPQHF.

Ten or more counts support this clonotype. The chain links TRBV2 to TRBJ2-1; D might be TRBD1 or TRBD2, each matching 6 bases. This CDR3 is 14 amino acids long. The germline gives CDR1 SNHLY, CDR2 FYNNEI. V lost 3 bases and J lost 8, with 14 bases in between. The CDR3 DNA sequence: TGTGCCAGCAGTGAGGGGGGCGGAGCGGATGAGCAGTTCTTC. It codes for CASSEGGGADEQFF. Together with reference TRBV2 and TRBJ2-1, the CDR3 gives the full variable domain: EPEVTQTPSHQVTQMGQEVILRCVPISNHLYFYWYRQILGQKVEFLVSFYNNEISEKSEIFDDQFSVERPDGSNFTLKIRSTKLEDSAMYFCASSEGGGADEQFFGPGTRLTVL.

This clonotype appeared many times. The J gene is TRBJ2-7, the V gene TRBV29-1; D is unclear. Trimming stripped 3 bases from V and 2 bases from J, with 11 bases between. Germline-derived CDR1 and CDR2 are SQVTM and ANQGSEA. The CDR3 has 13 amino acids. CDR3: CSVDSPGTYEQYF. The CDR3, as DNA: TGCAGCGTTGATTCCCCAGGAACCTACGAGCAGTACTTC.

The rearrangement links TRBV5-6 to TRBJ1-1; no definite D call. The germline V gene encodes CDR1 SGHDT and CDR2 YYEEEE. The CDR3 loop spans 13 amino acids. Trimming stripped 5 bases from V and 6 bases from J, with 14 bases between. CDR3 in amino acids: CASRKKGLPEAFF. The CDR3 nucleotides are TGTGCCAGCAGAAAGAAAGGGCTTCCTGAAGCTTTCTTT.

The rearrangement joins TRBV19 to TRBJ2-1; 9 bases line up with TRBD2. Unmatched junction bases numbered 3, after V lost 2 bases and J lost 7 bases. The CDR3 runs to 14 residues. Germline CDR1 is LNHDA and CDR2 is SQIVND (reference sequence). The DNA for the CDR3 is TGTGCCAGTAGTATAATAGCGGGAGAAAATGAGCAGTTCTTC. Translated: CASSIIAGENEQFF.

This chain uses TRBV6-2 or TRBV6-3 with TRBJ2-3, with a weak D call TRBD2 (5 bases). V was clipped by 0 bases and J by 2 bases, with 18 bases between them. There are 18 residues in the CDR3. Germline V gene lookup returns CDR1 MNHEY and CDR2 SVGEGT. CDR3 sequence reads: CASSYSLLRGSNTDTQYF. CDR3 coding DNA: TGTGCCAGCAGTTACTCCCTTCTTCGGGGTTCAAACACAGATACGCAGTATTTT.

This clonotype was seen a handful of times. The V gene is TRBV7-6, the J gene TRBJ1-2; TRBD1 matches at 9 bases. The CDR3 spans 14 residues. Germline-derived CDR1 and CDR2 are SGHVS and FNYEAQ. J lost 5 bases, V lost 5 bases, and 6 bases had no gene match. CDR3 bases: TGTGCCAGCAGCCCGGGACAGGGCTTTTATGGCTACACCTTC. Translated, it gives CASSPGQGFYGYTF.

This clonotype occurred a few times. This chain links TRBV6-6 with TRBJ2-7; D is undetermined. This CDR3 is built from 13 residues. The germline gives CDR1 MNHNY, CDR2 SVGAGI (reference sequence). Trimming took 8 bases from V and 3 from J, leaving 14 bases between them. DNA of the CDR3: TGTGCCAGCGAGGCAGAGCTGGGCTACGAGCAGTACTTC. Protein product: CASEAELGYEQYF.

This clonotype was found many times. The chain is built from TRBV29-1 and TRBJ2-1, with TRBD2 identical over 9 bases. The CDR3 extends over 17 amino acids. V lost 3 bases to trimming and J lost 0 bases; unmatched junction nucleotides: 9. From germline, CDR1 is SQVTM and CDR2 ANQGSEA. The CDR3 spells CSVDGATSGFSYNEQFF. The DNA of the CDR3 is TGCAGCGTTGATGGCGCGACTAGCGGATTCTCCTACAATGAGCAGTTCTTC.

There are many counts of this clonotype. The chain uses TRBV7-6 and TRBJ2-5, with D maybe TRBD1 (6 bases). The CDR3 length is 14 residues. Germline values: CDR1 SGHVS, CDR2 FNYEAQ. The V end lost 5 bases, the J end lost 0 bases, and 10 bases lay between the germline ends. The CDR3 DNA sequence: TGTGCCAGCAGCGCGGACAGTTACCAAGAGACCCAGTACTTC. This encodes CASSADSYQETQYF.

This clonotype was recorded at least ten times. V is TRBV3-1 and J is TRBJ1-1, with 8 bases matching TRBD1. V lost 4 bases to trimming and J lost 5 bases; unmatched junction nucleotides: 9. This CDR3 region has 15 residues. Looked up from germline, CDR1 is LGHDT and CDR2 is YNNKEL (reference sequence). The DNA of the CDR3 is TGTGCCAGCAGCCCGCGGACAGGGTTCATGACTGAAGCTTTCTTT. As protein: CASSPRTGFMTEAFF.